This T cell receptor beta chain was recovered during a study of T-cell memory formation after mild COVID-19. Across the study: The two donors had largely donor-specific TCR clusters. General study results and limits: CM and EM subsets held most contracting CD4+ clones; EMRA held CD8+ ones. Some clones that responded were present in memory (sampled pre-infection), which suggests cross-reactive memory joined.

In regard to this clonotype: What it binds is unknown.

This CDR3 comprises 15 residues. Trimming took 0 bases from V and 1 from J, leaving 9 bases between them. Germline values: CDR1 LGHNA, CDR2 YSLEER. MiXCR, run by TCRdb on the 5' RACE reads, gives a single entry per CDR3 protein. Of around 130,000 distinct CDR3 sequences listed, 11% to 15% are singletons. Material for sequencing was PBMCs or a T cell subset sorted from them (not recorded which). The receptor was derived from an adult woman who had mild COVID-19 (a few samples of this study predate the infection). Cell type and time point are not known. The rearrangement uses TRBV4-3 and TRBJ1-1; D remains ambiguous. CDR3 in amino acids: CASSQDVAGNTEAFF. The DNA for the CDR3 is TGCGCCAGCAGCCAAGATGTAGCAGGGAACACTGAAGCTTTCTTT.